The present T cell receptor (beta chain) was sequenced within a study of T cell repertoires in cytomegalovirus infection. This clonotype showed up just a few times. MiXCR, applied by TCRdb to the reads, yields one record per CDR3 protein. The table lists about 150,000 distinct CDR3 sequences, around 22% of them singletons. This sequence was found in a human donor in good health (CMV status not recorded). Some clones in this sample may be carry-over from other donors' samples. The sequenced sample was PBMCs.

CDR3 nucleotide sequence: TGTGCCAGCAAAGGCGGGACCGGGGCATATGGCTACACCTTC. Its translation is CASKGGTGAYGYTF. The chain links TRBV28 to TRBJ1-2; weak D call: TRBD1 (5 bases). This CDR3 spans 14 amino acids. The ends were cut back, 7 bases at V and 5 bases at J, with 17 bases in the middle. Per germline, CDR1 MDHEN and CDR2 SYDVKM.